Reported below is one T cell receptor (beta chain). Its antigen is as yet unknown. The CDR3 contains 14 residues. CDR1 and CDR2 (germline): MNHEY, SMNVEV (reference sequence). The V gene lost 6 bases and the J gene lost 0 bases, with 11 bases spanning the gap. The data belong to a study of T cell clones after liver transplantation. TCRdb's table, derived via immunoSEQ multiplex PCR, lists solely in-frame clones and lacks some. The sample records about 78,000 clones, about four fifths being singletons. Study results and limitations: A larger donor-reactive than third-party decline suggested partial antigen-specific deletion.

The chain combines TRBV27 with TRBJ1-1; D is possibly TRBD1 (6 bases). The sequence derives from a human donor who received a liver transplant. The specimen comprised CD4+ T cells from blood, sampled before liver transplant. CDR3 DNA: TGTGCCAGCAGCGGACAGAACATGAACACTGAAGCTTTCTTT. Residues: CASSGQNMNTEAFF.